Below, 21 T cell receptor beta chains from the same sample are listed, as sequenced in a study of Ad26.COV2.S vaccination and SARS-CoV-2 variants. Profiled with immunoSEQ multiplex PCR; TCRdb holds only in-frame clones, not every one. This table holds under 550,000 clones, around 89% found once. Stated treatment: about 20 received Ad26.COV2.S at low or high dose, single or two shots; 5 received placebo; per-sample allocation not given. Specimen acquisition occurred on day 63 following the initial vaccine or placebo injection. The source was peripheral blood, collected in a trial of Ad26.COV2.S vaccine versus placebo. The origin of the receptors is a person aged 18-60 years who received the Ad26.COV2.S COVID-19 vaccine or a placebo.

This clone was counted only a few times. J is TRBJ1-1 and V is TRBV6-5; 8 nucleotides line up with TRBD1. Germline V gene data show CDR1 as MNHEY and CDR2 as SVGAGI. This CDR3 has 14 residues. The junction had 5 bases not matched to a gene; V was cut back by 2 bases and J by 6 bases. The DNA for the CDR3 is TGTGCCAGCAGTTACACAGGGGGTAGTGCTGAAGCTTTCTTT. Amino acids: CASSYTGGSAEAFF.

The chain couples TRBV28 to TRBJ1-2, with unresolved D. Trimming took 2 bases from V and 2 from J, leaving 15 bases between them. Looked up from germline, CDR1 is MDHEN and CDR2 is SYDVKM. The CDR3 loop spans 16 amino acids. The DNA of the CDR3 is TGTGCCAGCAGTTTAGGGAGCGGGGAAGGGAACTATGGCTACACCTTC. Protein: CASSLGSGEGNYGYTF.

The chain carries TRBV27 and TRBJ1-2, with 10 bases matching TRBD1. Germline CDR1 and CDR2: MNHEY and SMNVEV (reference sequence). This CDR3 is built from 17 residues. J was trimmed by 2 bases and V by 2 bases; bases with no gene match: 8. The CDR3 DNA reads TGTGCCAGCAGTTTACTTGGACAGGGGGTGTCAAACTATGGCTACACCTTC. It encodes CASSLLGQGVSNYGYTF.

The chain couples TRBV11-2 to TRBJ2-5; 8 bases match TRBD2. With V trimmed by 4 bases and J by 5 bases, 3 bases remained unmatched. The CDR3 length is 13 residues. Germline lookup yields CDR1 SGHAT and CDR2 FQNNGV. For the CDR3, the DNA is TGTGCCAGCAGCTCGGGGGGGCTGGAGACCCAGTACTTC. Its translation: CASSSGGLETQYF.

The chain joins TRBV7-2 to TRBJ2-5; 8 nucleotides align to TRBD1. The CDR3 has 15 amino acids. Unmatched junction bases numbered 4, after V lost 0 bases and J lost 4 bases. CDR1 is SGHTA and CDR2 is FQGNSA in the germline V gene. The CDR3, as DNA: TGTGCCAGCAGCTTAGCGCGCGGGACAGGAGAGACCCAGTACTTC. It specifies CASSLARGTGETQYF.

The chain uses TRBV2 and TRBJ2-3; 7 nucleotides match TRBD2. Per germline, CDR1 SNHLY and CDR2 FYNNEI. This CDR3 is 15 amino acids long. V shed 4 bases and J 2 bases; nucleotides not matched to a gene: 6. Written as DNA, the CDR3 is TGTGCCAGCAGTGTTCAGCGGGGAATCACAGATACGCAGTATTTT. Translated: CASSVQRGITDTQYF.

The CDR3 DNA is TGTGCCAGCAGTCGAACTAGCGGGGGGACGAACGGGCAGTACTTC. This gives the protein CASSRTSGGTNGQYF. The gene calls are TRBV28 and TRBJ2-7; 12 bases agree with TRBD2. Trimming took 5 bases from V and 9 from J; bases not matched to a gene: 11. Germline CDR1 and CDR2: MDHEN and SYDVKM. This CDR3 contains 15 residues.

The chain combines TRBV27 with TRBJ2-1; 8 bases line up with TRBD2. J was trimmed by 10 bases and V by 6 bases; bases with no gene match: 8. The germline gives CDR1 MNHEY, CDR2 SMNVEV (reference sequence). This CDR3 has 13 residues. The CDR3, as DNA: TGTGCCAGCAGCGCACAACTAGCGGCCGAGCAGTTCTTC. As protein: CASSAQLAAEQFF.

This chain joins TRBV4-2 and TRBJ2-5; 7 bases are a match to TRBD2. This CDR3 has 17 residues. Looked up from germline, CDR1 is LGHNA and CDR2 is YNFKEQ. Trimming cost V 0 bases and J 0 bases; bases outside gene matches: 7. The CDR3, as DNA: TGTGCCAGCAGCCAAGACTGGGCGGGGGTCAACCAAGAGACCCAGTACTTC. This translates into CASSQDWAGVNQETQYF.

The rearrangement joins TRBV6-4 to TRBJ2-1; weak D call: TRBD2 (6 bases). CDR3 size: 15 residues. Germline loops: CDR1 MRHNA, CDR2 SNTAGT. Deletions cut 4 bases from V and 7 bases from J, with 17 bases between. The CDR3 nucleotides are TGTGCCAGCAGTGGGAGACCGGGGACTCCTAATGAGCAGTTCTTC. It yields the protein CASSGRPGTPNEQFF.

DNA of the CDR3: TGTGCCAGCAGCTCTGACAGGATCAACCAGCAGTACTTC. Protein product: CASSSDRINQQYF. V and J are TRBV3-1 (or the pseudogene TRBV3-2) and TRBJ2-7, with D perhaps matching TRBD1 (6 bases). Trimming stripped 5 bases from V and 8 bases from J, with 16 bases between. The CDR3 totals 13 residues. Germline-derived CDR1 and CDR2 are LGHDT and YNNKEL (reference sequence).

This sequence joins TRBV11-2 and TRBJ1-3; D unresolved. Trimming removed 2 bases at V and 3 bases at J, with 2 bases between. The germline V gene has CDR1 SGHAT and CDR2 FQNNGV. This CDR3 contains 12 residues. CDR3 bases: TGTGCCAGCAGCTTACTTGGAAACACCATATATTTT. It is translated as CASSLLGNTIYF.

The sample holds one count of this clone. The chain recombines TRBV18 with TRBJ2-1; 8 bases match TRBD1. The germline V gene has CDR1 KGHSH and CDR2 LQKENI. The CDR3 covers 17 residues. Trimming took 5 bases from V and 6 from J; bases not matched to a gene: 15. The CDR3 reads CASSTDSGGADGNEQFF. Written as DNA, the CDR3 is TGTGCCAGCTCAACAGATTCAGGGGGCGCGGACGGCAATGAGCAGTTCTTC. The full variable domain, with the rest looked up from reference TRBV18 and TRBJ2-1, is NAGVMQNPRHLVRRRGQEARLRCSPMKGHSHVYWYRQLPEEGLKFMVYLQKENIIDESGMPKERFSAEFPKEGPSILRIQQVVRGDSAAYFCASSTDSGGADGNEQFFGPGTRLTVL.

The chain joins TRBV7-2 to TRBJ2-1; D gene uncertain. Germline V gene lookup returns CDR1 SGHTA and CDR2 FQGNSA. The CDR3 covers 14 residues. V lost 3 bases and J lost 4, with 10 bases in between. The CDR3 bases are TGTGCCAGCAGCTTGGGCAGAGAATACAATGAGCAGTTCTTC. Amino acids: CASSLGREYNEQFF.

This clone has a handful of counts. As DNA, the CDR3 is TGTGCCAGTAGCCAGACAGGGGCCAATCAGCCCCAGCATTTT. Amino acids: CASSQTGANQPQHF. The genes are TRBV19 and TRBJ1-5; 8 bases line up with TRBD1. Germline V gives CDR1 LNHDA, CDR2 SQIVND (reference sequence). Trimming cost V 6 bases and J 3 bases; bases outside gene matches: 4. The length of the CDR3 is 14 residues.

The chain joins TRBV11-2 to TRBJ2-1; D uncertain. Trimming took off 5 bases at V and 6 bases at J, with 14 bases between the two ends. The germline CDR1 and CDR2 sequences are SGHAT and FQNNGV. The CDR3 runs to 14 residues. The CDR3 DNA is TGTGCCAGCAGCCCCCGCGGCAGGCTCAATGAGCAGTTCTTC. Protein: CASSPRGRLNEQFF.

CDR3 DNA: TGCGCCAGCAGCTCGGGGACAATTCCGGGAAACACCATATATTTT. Protein product: CASSSGTIPGNTIYF. This sequence joins TRBV5-1 and TRBJ1-3, with D perhaps matching TRBD1 (6 bases). The V gene lost 3 bases and the J gene lost 4 bases, with 14 bases spanning the gap. Germline CDR1 SGHRS, CDR2 YFSETQ. The length of the CDR3 is 15 residues. Supplemented by reference TRBV5-1 and TRBJ1-3, the full variable domain reads KAGVTQTPRYLIKTRGQQVTLSCSPISGHRSVSWYQQTPGQGLQFLFEYFSETQRNKGNFPGRFSGRQFSNSRSEMNVSTLELGDSALYLCASSSGTIPGNTIYFGEGSWLTVV.

A single count supports this clone. This chain uses TRBV28 with TRBJ2-1, with 11 bases that match TRBD2. Unmatched junction bases numbered 3, after V lost 4 bases and J lost 4 bases. This CDR3 is built from 15 residues. Germline CDR1 is MDHEN and CDR2 is SYDVKM. CDR3 sequence (DNA): TGTGCCAGCAGTTCGACTAGCGGGGTGTACAATGAGCAGTTCTTC. Translation: CASSSTSGVYNEQFF.

The V call is TRBV28, the J call TRBJ2-7, with 9 bases lining up with TRBD1. The germline V gene encodes CDR1 MDHEN and CDR2 SYDVKM. J lost 8 bases, V lost 6 bases, and 11 bases had no gene match. CDR3 length: 14 amino acids. The DNA of the CDR3 is TGTGCCAGCAGCCGACAGGGGGGGAACGGACAGCAGTACTTC. Translating gives CASSRQGGNGQQYF.

The chain couples TRBV28 to TRBJ1-2; a possible D gene is TRBD1 (6 bases). Germline V gene data show CDR1 as MDHEN and CDR2 as SYDVKM. The CDR3 runs 14 residues. The V and J ends lost 3 bases and 8 bases respectively, with 16 bases between them. This chain's CDR3 is CASSLGAFKWGYTF. DNA of the CDR3: TGTGCCAGCAGTTTGGGGGCCTTCAAATGGGGCTACACCTTC.

This chain joins TRBV10-3 and TRBJ1-2; 7 nucleotides line up with TRBD1. Germline lookup yields CDR1 ENHRY and CDR2 SYGVKD. Trimming took 0 bases from V and 0 from J; bases not matched to a gene: 7. This CDR3 has 17 amino acids. This chain's CDR3 is CAISESWGQYSNYGYTF. CDR3 coding DNA: TGTGCCATCAGTGAGTCGTGGGGACAGTATTCTAACTATGGCTACACCTTC.